This TCR beta chain was profiled in a study of blood T cell repertoires in COVID-19. Turning to the study itself: COVID-19 samples, acute and convalescent, were from the United States, Italy and Spain. From T cells, B-cell-depleted T cells, or PBMCs came the material, which was cDNA or gDNA.

Per germline, CDR1 SGDLS and CDR2 YYNGEE. The CDR3 has 17 residues. Between the trimmed V and J ends, which lost 0 bases and 0 bases, there was a span of 12 bases. Assay used: immunoSEQ multiplex PCR; TCRdb lists only in-frame clones, some missing. The sample contains 150,000 to 200,000 clones, approximately 79% of which appear only once. This rearrangement joins TRBV9 to TRBJ1-4; D gene uncertain. The clonotype originates from a woman aged 40 to 55 with COVID-19, enrolled during active disease. Material for sequencing was peripheral blood. CDR3 in amino acids: CASSVDGRTATNEKLFF. CDR3 nucleotide sequence: TGTGCCAGCAGCGTAGATGGCAGAACAGCAACTAATGAAAAACTGTTTTTT.